What follows is one T cell receptor beta chain and its context. Its antigen is still unknown. The sample originates from a study of T cell responses to AZD1222 COVID-19 vaccine. Study-level results: Clonal diversity may have been underestimated, and the donors were mostly white British, with more females than males.

Repertoires were generated with immunoSEQ multiplex PCR, while TCRdb's copy carries only in-frame clones and drops some. The sample consists of 80,000 to 90,000 clones, 90% of them appearing once. Germline V lookup: CDR1 MNHEY, CDR2 SMNVEV (reference sequence). The germline V and J ends were trimmed by 1 base and 1 base, with 5 bases remaining between them. The CDR3 is 14 residues long. This chain links TRBV27 with TRBJ1-5, with D unclear. This material consisted of peripheral blood, taken on day 0 of AZD1222 vaccination. This TCR was recovered from an adult in good health. The CDR3 region has the DNA TGTGCCAGCAGTTTATTACACAGCAATCAGCCCCAGCATTTT. The encoded protein is CASSLLHSNQPQHF.